This record looks at one TCR beta chain sequence and its context. No cognate antigen has been identified for it. Base-call qualities are not available, and no considerably larger clone is one nucleotide away. Library method: the immunoSEQ multiplex PCR assay. RNA was extracted from all samples and reverse transcribed into cDNA as template for TCR sequencing. SuperScript III was used to make first-strand cDNA, primed with a 2:1 mix of oligo-dT and random hexamers. A synthetic immune receptor repertoire was used to gauge amplification bias, and whatever bias remained was removed computationally. For the original study's pipeline: After raw reads were preprocessed to remove errors, the CDR3 was defined following IMGT conventions as running from the conserved cysteine to phenylalanine. Clonality was computed by normalizing Shannon entropy by log2 of the number of productive unique TCRs and subtracting the result from 1. Whether each scalp clone was CD4 or CD8 was inferred by checking scalp TCRbeta sequences against the CD4 and CD8 repertoires from sorted blood. The immuneACCESS repertoire file appears here via TCRdb, limited to in-frame rearrangements. These files lack a portion of the clones; in checked studies, under half of the deficit traces to unresolved V genes, and the cause of the others is not known. From that table come the V and J calls and clone size; the DNA was used to work out D and trimming. The sample data list 100,000 to 150,000 clones, and around 50% of these were observed just once. In total, the top ten clones hold 10% to 13% of the sample.

Including cysteine and phenylalanine, the CDR3 has 13 amino acids. CDR3 DNA only is kept here, 39 bases in frame from base 1. V is cut by 1 base and J by 5 bases, and the space between the germline ends is 10 bases. Taken from the germline V gene, the CDR1 and CDR2 loops are SGHRS and YFSETQ. The source of the sample is a study of CD8+ T cells in alopecia areata (dated by TCRdb to 2017 to 2018). A note on the overall study: High-throughput TCRbeta sequencing was used to examine T cell clonal expansion in alopecia areata in both the C3H/HeJ mouse model and human patients. Human TCRbeta sequencing covered scalp tissue and sorted CD4+ and CD8+ peripheral blood T cells from patchy and totalis/universalis alopecia areata patients and healthy controls. Clonality in the scalp was compared among normal scalp (n=4), patchy alopecia areata scalp (n=8), and alopecia totalis/universalis scalp (n=8). RNA was extracted with the PAXgene miRNA kit for fixed scalp, the miRNeasy kit for PBMCs, and the RNeasy kit for mouse skin. TCRbeta CDR3 regions were amplified by immunoSEQ multiplex PCR with 35 Vbeta forward and 13 Jbeta reverse primers. Results the study describes overall, beyond this receptor: Resident alphabeta T cells in normal human skin are also sequenced, complicating scalp TCR repertoire analysis, unlike mouse skin dominated by gammadelta T cells. TCR sequences shared between patients were less clear than in mice, possibly partly because of HLA diversity in the patient population. Lesional scalp, especially in alopecia totalis/universalis, showed higher clonality and more expanded CD8+ clones than normal scalp, suggesting antigenic drive.

Lesional scalp punch biopsies and peripheral blood were obtained from alopecia areata patients. PBMCs were separated by density centrifugation and stained for CD3, CD4 and CD8, after which CD4+ and CD8+ T cells were sorted on a FACSAria. Untreated alopecia areata patients were recruited as part of a multicenter biomarker study. In roughly five patients from the biomarker study, the blood CD8+ T cells went through an additional sort into NKG2D-low and NKG2D-high fractions. Sample: NKG2D-low CD8+ T cells sorted from blood. This specimen's cell subset or site label, interpreted: sorted CD8+ NKG2D-low blood T cells. The sequence was collected from a human donor with alopecia areata. The sequence joins TRBV5-1 to TRBJ2-7; TRBD2 is perhaps the D gene, given 5 matching bases. The DNA is as follows: TGCGCCAGCAGCTTGACTAGACAAAACGAGCAGTACTTC. Its product reads: CASSLTRQNEQYF.